Following are 29 T cell receptor beta chains from one sample sequenced in a study of blood T cells in healthy people across ages. Alongside a J-beta primer mix, a sample-barcoded 5' primer served in a second PCR lasting about 6 to 12 cycles. MiXCR, applied by TCRdb to the 5' RACE reads, yields one record per CDR3 protein. Of about 970,000 distinct CDR3 sequences in the sample, roughly 51% were seen once. The source material was blood. Receptors were obtained from an older woman in good health.

The chain uses TRBV27 and TRBJ2-5, with 7 nucleotides matching TRBD2. This CDR3 has 17 residues. V trimming: 3 bases; J trimming: 1 base; junction bases outside the gene matches: 11. Germline CDR1 is MNHEY and CDR2 is SMNVEV (reference sequence). The CDR3 protein is CASSFLAAVGPQETQYF. The CDR3 DNA follows: TGTGCCAGCAGTTTCCTAGCGGCCGTTGGGCCCCAAGAGACCCAGTACTTC.

The rearrangement uses TRBV12-3 or TRBV12-4 and TRBJ1-1; TRBD1 is a possible D gene (5 bases). The CDR3 runs 13 residues. The V gene lost 11 bases and the J gene lost 0 bases, with 13 bases spanning the gap. CDR3 amino acids: CAAQGSLNTEAFF. CDR3 in DNA: TGTGCCGCCCAGGGCAGCTTGAACACTGAAGCTTTCTTT.

Points on this clonotype: Without the conserved terminal phenylalanine or tryptophan, this CDR3 likely stems from a read error. As DNA, the CDR3 is TGTGCCAGCAGTTTATTTGGGACAGAGTCAGATACGCAGTATGTT. Its translation is CASSLFGTESDTQYV. The V call is TRBV12-3 or TRBV12-4, the J call TRBJ2-3, with 7 bases that match TRBD1. The CDR3 has 15 residues. The V segment lost 2 bases and the J segment 4 bases; nucleotides outside the gene matches: 6.

The chain combines TRBV16 with TRBJ1-5; D perhaps matches TRBD1 (5 bases). CDR1 and CDR2 from the germline V gene are KGHSY and FQNENV. CDR3 length: 15 residues. V dropped 4 bases and J dropped 4 bases, with 14 bases sitting between them. The CDR3 coding sequence is TGTGCCAGCAGCCCCTTGGGGGGGGATAATCAGCCCCAGCATTTT. Translation gives CASSPLGGDNQPQHF. Complete variable domain (other parts from reference TRBV16 and TRBJ1-5): GEEVAQTPKHLVRGEGQKAKLYCAPIKGHSYVFWYQQVLKNEFKFLISFQNENVFDETGMPKERFSAKCLPNSPCSLEIQATKLEDSAVYFCASSPLGGDNQPQHFGDGTRLSIL.

In this sample, this clonotype turned up once. The V call is TRBV20-1, the J call TRBJ2-1, with 9 bases identical to TRBD2. The V segment lost 3 bases and the J segment 7 bases; nucleotides outside the gene matches: 10. The germline V gene has CDR1 DFQATT and CDR2 SNEGSKA (reference sequence). This CDR3 region has 15 residues. The DNA for the CDR3 is TGCAGTGCTAGCCCTGGGCTAGCGGGGATGAATGAGCAGTTCTTC. This translates into CSASPGLAGMNEQFF.

This clonotype was detected ten times or more. CDR3 nucleotides: TGCGCCAGCAGCCAAGCGGGAGGGTTACAAGAGACCCAGTACTTC. It is translated as CASSQAGGLQETQYF. This chain links TRBV4-3 with TRBJ2-5; TRBD2 matches 8 bases. The trim removed 1 base at V and 2 bases at J, leaving 3 bases unmatched. This CDR3 has 15 amino acids. In germline, CDR1 is LGHNA, CDR2 YSLEER.

The chain uses TRBV3-1 and TRBJ1-4; TRBD1 matches at 7 bases. Trimming removed 3 bases from V and 6 bases from J; junction bases left unmatched: 7. The germline CDR1 and CDR2 sequences are LGHDT and YNNKEL (reference sequence). This CDR3 is 15 amino acids long. The CDR3 sequence: CASSQRQGGHEKLFF. The CDR3 coding sequence is TGTGCCAGCAGCCAGCGGCAGGGGGGTCATGAAAAACTGTTTTTT.

This clonotype appeared a few times. J is TRBJ2-3 and V is TRBV3-1, with 8 positions matching TRBD2. With 1 base clipped from V and 5 bases from J, the junction kept 2 bases outside the gene matches. The CDR3 length is 14 residues. Germline assignment: CDR1 LGHDT and CDR2 YNNKEL (reference sequence). Here the CDR3 DNA reads TGTGCCAGCAGCCAAGGACTAGCGTTAGATACGCAGTATTTT. Translated: CASSQGLALDTQYF.

The chain links TRBV13 to TRBJ2-5; the D gene is possibly TRBD2 (6 bases). The end of the DNA aligns better with TRBJ2-7, so the J call may be wrong. This CDR3 has 14 amino acids. The germline gives CDR1 PRHDT, CDR2 FYEKMQ (reference sequence). The CDR3 loop reads CASSFGQGGAEQYF. The CDR3 region has the DNA TGTGCCAGCAGCTTTGGTCAGGGAGGTGCCGAGCAGTACTTC.

Written as DNA, the CDR3 is TGTGCCAGCAGCAACCGCCCAATGGAAGCTTTCTTT. Translation: CASSNRPMEAFF. The chain combines TRBV12-3 or TRBV12-4 with TRBJ1-1; D gene ambiguous. Trimming removed 6 bases at V and 8 bases at J, with 13 bases between. The CDR3 is 12 residues long.

The gene calls are TRBV6-5 and TRBJ2-7; 10 nucleotides agree with TRBD1. CDR1 and CDR2 (germline): MNHEY, SVGAGI. V lost 1 base, J lost 4 bases, and 1 base stayed unmatched. The CDR3 has 14 residues. The CDR3 DNA sequence: TGTGCCAGCAGTTACTTGGACAGGGGGTACGAGCAGTACTTC. The encoded protein is CASSYLDRGYEQYF.

There are a few counts of this clonotype. V is TRBV28 and J is TRBJ2-6; D gene unclear. The germline CDR1 and CDR2 sequences are MDHEN and SYDVKM. The germline V and J ends were trimmed by 3 bases and 2 bases, with 11 bases remaining between them. The CDR3 is 16 amino acids. The CDR3 here is CASSLPHSTGANVLTF. The CDR3 DNA sequence: TGTGCCAGCAGTTTGCCCCATTCAACTGGGGCCAACGTCCTGACTTTC.

This clonotype has more than one count but fewer than ten. The gene calls are TRBV10-3 and TRBJ1-1; D possibly corresponds to TRBD1 (6 bases). The CDR3 runs 16 residues. V lost 7 bases to trimming and J lost 3 bases, with 21 bases between them. Germline CDR1 ENHRY, CDR2 SYGVKD. The chain's CDR3 is CAIKNRAVGTDTEAFF. The CDR3 DNA sequence: TGTGCCATCAAGAACAGGGCTGTAGGAACGGACACTGAAGCTTTCTTT.

The chain has TRBV5-1 and TRBJ1-2; no reliable D call. This CDR3 comprises 14 residues. With 0 bases removed from V and 6 bases from J, the gap between germline ends came to 12 bases. Per germline, CDR1 SGHRS and CDR2 YFSETQ. In DNA, the CDR3 is TGCGCCAGCAGCTTGGGGACGGATGGCGATGGCTACACCTTC. Encoded protein: CASSLGTDGDGYTF.

J is TRBJ2-1 and V is TRBV25-1; 9 bases agree with TRBD1. The CDR3 covers 15 residues. Unmatched junction bases numbered 11, after V lost 8 bases and J lost 6 bases. The V gene's germline CDR1 is MGHDK and CDR2 SYGVNS. CDR3 region: CASHDRDREGNEQFF. DNA for the CDR3: TGTGCCAGCCATGACCGGGACAGGGAGGGCAATGAGCAGTTCTTC.

The chain is built from TRBV28 and TRBJ2-4; unclear D gene. CDR1 is MDHEN and CDR2 is SYDVKM in the germline V gene. Between the trimmed V and J ends, which lost 7 bases and 4 bases, there was a span of 11 bases. This CDR3 comprises 13 residues. The CDR3 region is CASTSRPKNIQYF. The CDR3 DNA is TGTGCCAGCACCTCTAGGCCAAAAAACATTCAGTACTTC.

The chain links TRBV28 to TRBJ1-2, with TRBD1 as a possible D gene (6 bases). The CDR3 is 13 amino acids. Germline CDR1 is MDHEN and CDR2 is SYDVKM. Deletions cut 7 bases from V and 7 bases from J, with 16 bases between. CDR3 in amino acids: CASTTAGARGYTF. CDR3 DNA: TGTGCCAGCACCACCGCGGGGGCTCGTGGCTACACCTTC.

V usage is TRBV4-2 and J usage is TRBJ2-5; 12 bases are a match to TRBD2. The CDR3 sequence is 17 residues long. The germline gives CDR1 LGHNA, CDR2 YNFKEQ. Losses at the gene ends were 4 bases for V and 2 bases for J; bases not matched to a gene: 8. The CDR3 nucleotides read TGTGCCAGCAGCCCCCGGACTAGCGGGACGATGCAAGAGACCCAGTACTTC. Translating gives CASSPRTSGTMQETQYF.

The table lists this clonotype with a few counts. The chain has TRBV11-1 and TRBJ2-7; no reliable D call. Germline V CDR1 and CDR2: SGHAT, FQDESV (reference sequence). This CDR3 comprises 14 residues. Trimming pared 3 bases from V and 2 bases from J, leaving 11 bases between. CDR3 protein: CASSFPGPTYEQYF. The CDR3 DNA reads as TGTGCCAGCAGCTTCCCGGGCCCCACCTACGAGCAGTACTTC.

The chain combines TRBV28 with TRBJ1-2; a possible D gene is TRBD1 (5 bases). Germline V gives CDR1 MDHEN, CDR2 SYDVKM. The ends were cut back, 10 bases at V and 4 bases at J, with 16 bases in the middle. The CDR3 runs 13 residues. CDR3 amino acids: CATFLGGTYGYTF. For the CDR3, the DNA is TGTGCCACCTTCCTTGGGGGGACCTATGGCTACACCTTC.

The CDR3 DNA reads as TGTGCCAGCAGCGTAGGAGCCAGCGGAGGGAGAGAGACCCAGTACTTC. This encodes CASSVGASGGRETQYF. The chain combines TRBV9 with TRBJ2-5, with a tentative D call TRBD2 (6 bases). CDR1 is SGDLS, CDR2 YYNGEE, per germline. The CDR3 contains 16 residues. V lost 0 bases, J lost 4 bases, and 16 bases lay in between.

This chain connects TRBV29-1 to TRBJ2-1, with D unclear. V lost 2 bases, J lost 12 bases, and 17 bases lay in between. This CDR3 has 13 residues. Germline assignment: CDR1 SQVTM and CDR2 ANQGSEA. The CDR3 spells CSVEFPPLIRQFF. CDR3 DNA: TGCAGCGTTGAATTTCCTCCCTTAATTAGGCAGTTCTTC.

The V call is TRBV29-1, the J call TRBJ2-5, with unresolved D. The closer fit of TRBJ2-7 to the DNA end suggests the J call may be wrong. The germline V gene has CDR1 SQVTM and CDR2 ANQGSEA. The CDR3 is 12 amino acids. CDR3 loop: CSVETGRGEQYF. As DNA, the CDR3 is TGCAGCGTGGAGACGGGCCGTGGCGAGCAGTACTTC.

This rearrangement joins TRBV5-5 to TRBJ2-1, with 9 bases matching TRBD2. CDR3 length equals 18 residues. Germline assignment: CDR1 SGHKS and CDR2 YYEKEE (reference sequence). V was pared by 4 bases and J by 3 bases, with 14 bases of the junction left unmatched. The CDR3 sequence is CASSRQGGGRGHYNEQFF. CDR3 DNA: TGTGCCAGCAGCCGCCAGGGAGGCGGGAGGGGCCACTACAATGAGCAGTTCTTC.

This chain uses TRBV4-1 with TRBJ2-5; D is possibly TRBD1 or TRBD2 (5 bases each). The CDR3 has 15 amino acids. In germline, CDR1 is MGHRA, CDR2 YSYEKL. Trimming shortened V by 0 bases and J by 11 bases, and 19 bases separated the two germline ends. The CDR3 is CASSQDRSGSREQYF. DNA for the CDR3: TGCGCCAGCAGCCAAGATCGATCAGGGAGCAGAGAGCAGTACTTC.

The gene calls are TRBV2 and TRBJ2-6; D possibly corresponds to TRBD1 (7 bases). Germline CDR1 reads SNHLY; CDR2 reads FYNNEI. Trimming stripped 7 bases from V and 2 bases from J, with 15 bases between. The length of the CDR3 is 16 residues. DNA of the CDR3: TGTGCCAGCACCTATTCCAGGGGGGCTGGGGCCAACGTCCTGACTTTC. Its translation: CASTYSRGAGANVLTF.

The CDR3 protein is CRVTSSNEQFF. CDR3 nucleotides: TGCAGGGTGACTAGCTCCAATGAGCAGTTCTTC. V usage is TRBV29-1 and J usage is TRBJ2-1; 7 bases map to TRBD2. The CDR3 is made up of 11 amino acids. Looked up from germline, CDR1 is SQVTM and CDR2 is ANQGSEA.

A few counts support this clonotype. V is TRBV20-1 and J is TRBJ2-7, with 9 bases fitting TRBD1. The germline V gene encodes CDR1 DFQATT and CDR2 SNEGSKA (reference sequence). Germline trimming cut 6 bases from V and 0 bases from J; bases unmatched to any gene: 6. The CDR3 covers 14 residues. The CDR3 DNA is TGCAGTGCCACGGGACAGGGAAGCTCCTACGAGCAGTACTTC. This sequence encodes CSATGQGSSYEQYF.

This clonotype was detected only a few times. The CDR3 bases are TGCAGCGTTCGGGAACCGGGACAGGGGGAAGAGACCCAGTACTTC. This gives the protein CSVREPGQGEETQYF. The rearrangement links TRBV29-1 to TRBJ2-5, with 11 nucleotides matching TRBD1. Germline V gene lookup returns CDR1 SQVTM and CDR2 ANQGSEA. The CDR3 contains 15 residues. Germline trimming cut 5 bases from V and 3 bases from J; bases unmatched to any gene: 8.